One sample yielded the 20 T cell receptor beta chains listed below, sequenced in a study of Ad26.COV2.S vaccination and SARS-CoV-2 variants. Treatment reported: some 20 received Ad26.COV2.S at low or high dose, single or two shots; several received placebo; per-sample allocation not given. Following the first vaccine or placebo injection, samples were taken on day 63. Profiling relied on immunoSEQ multiplex PCR, and the TCRdb table lists in-frame clones only, not all of them. The table lists 300,000 to 350,000 clones, roughly nine tenths of them singletons. This sample comprised peripheral blood, obtained in a trial of Ad26.COV2.S vaccine versus placebo. The receptors derive from a person aged 18-60 years who received the Ad26.COV2.S COVID-19 vaccine or a placebo.

V gene TRBV4-1 combines with J gene TRBJ2-7, with D hard to call. The V and J ends lost 7 bases and 2 bases respectively, with 6 bases between them. The CDR3 runs 11 residues. Germline-derived CDR1 and CDR2 are MGHRA and YSYEKL. CDR3 nucleotide sequence: TGCGCCAGCACCCTGGCCTACGAGCAGTACTTC. Its protein is CASTLAYEQYF.

The chain recombines TRBV3-1 (or the pseudogene TRBV3-2) with TRBJ1-2; no definite D call. With 4 bases removed from V and 6 bases from J, the gap between germline ends came to 9 bases. The CDR3 consists of 12 residues. CDR1 and CDR2 from the germline V gene are LGHDT and YNNKEL (reference sequence). The DNA of the CDR3 is TGTGCCAGCAGCCTTCCCATGGATGGCTACACCTTC. This sequence encodes CASSLPMDGYTF.

The V gene is TRBV7-9, the J gene TRBJ2-5; maybe TRBD2 (5 bases). This CDR3 region has 15 residues. Germline CDR1 SEHNR, CDR2 FQNEAQ (reference sequence). V shed 6 bases and J shed 2 bases, with 16 bases lying between them. The CDR3 is CASRRSGGRQETQYF. CDR3 nucleotides: TGTGCCAGCAGGCGAAGCGGCGGACGGCAAGAGACCCAGTACTTC.

The chain has TRBV3-1 (or the pseudogene TRBV3-2) and TRBJ1-6, with D tentatively TRBD1 (5 bases). The ends were cut back, 4 bases at V and 0 bases at J, with 22 bases in the middle. CDR3 length equals 20 residues. Germline V CDR1 and CDR2: LGHDT, YNNKEL (reference sequence). CDR3 amino acids: CASSPKRTRIRSSYNSPLHF. CDR3 sequence (DNA): TGTGCCAGCAGCCCAAAAAGGACACGAATTCGAAGCTCCTATAATTCACCCCTCCACTTT.

This clone was detected many times. This chain joins TRBV6-5 and TRBJ1-5; D is unclear. The CDR3 is made up of 14 amino acids. Trimming removed 0 bases at V and 4 bases at J, with 7 bases between. Germline assignment: CDR1 MNHEY and CDR2 SVGAGI. The CDR3 DNA follows: TGTGCCAGCAGTTACTCAGGTCCGAATCAGCCCCAGCATTTT. As protein: CASSYSGPNQPQHF.

The chain uses TRBV4-1 and TRBJ1-6, with D possibly matching TRBD1 (5 bases). V dropped 3 bases and J dropped 10 bases, with 16 bases sitting between them. The CDR3 contains 15 residues. The V gene's germline CDR1 is MGHRA and CDR2 YSYEKL. The CDR3 DNA reads TGCGCCAGCAGCCAGGGGGGACTTCGCAGGTCACCCCTCCACTTT. Its protein is CASSQGGLRRSPLHF.

V usage is TRBV7-8 and J usage is TRBJ2-1; TRBD2 might be the D (7 bases). The ends were cut back, 5 bases at V and 10 bases at J, with 21 bases in the middle. CDR1 is SGHVS and CDR2 is FQNEAQ in the germline V gene. There are 15 residues in the CDR3. In DNA, the CDR3 is TGTGCCAGCAGCCCTAGGGGGGGCCCGGGGGTGGAGCAGTTCTTC. Amino acids: CASSPRGGPGVEQFF.

This clone was counted once. The chain uses TRBV19 and TRBJ1-2; the match to TRBD1 covers 9 bases. V shed 5 bases, J shed 10 bases, and the junction held 11 bases outside the gene matches. The CDR3 extends over 14 amino acids. CDR1 LNHDA and CDR2 SQIVND come from the germline V gene (reference sequence). CDR3 DNA: TGTGCCAGTAGTCCCAATCCGGACAGGGGTTCCTACACCTTC. This sequence encodes CASSPNPDRGSYTF. Together with reference TRBV19 and TRBJ1-2, the CDR3 gives the full variable domain: DGGITQSPKYLFRKEGQNVTLSCEQNLNHDAMYWYRQDPGQGLRLIYYSQIVNDFQKGDIAEGYSVSREKKESFPLTVTSAQKNPTAFYLCASSPNPDRGSYTFGSGTRLTVV.

The gene calls are TRBV11-3 and TRBJ1-1, with D perhaps TRBD1 (6 bases). The CDR3 is made up of 13 amino acids. Germline V lookup: CDR1 SGHNT, CDR2 YENEEA. V gave up 2 bases and J gave up 9 bases, with 13 bases separating them. Written as DNA, the CDR3 is TGTGCCAGCAGCTTATTAGGGGGAGGAAAAGCTTTCTTT. This encodes CASSLLGGGKAFF. The variable domain in full, completed from reference TRBV11-3 and TRBJ1-1, reads EAGVVQSPRYKIIEKKQPVAFWCNPISGHNTLYWYLQNLGQGPELLIRYENEEAVDDSQLPKDRFSAERLKGVDSTLKIQPAELGDSAVYLCASSLLGGGKAFFGQGTRLTVV.

V gene TRBV6-5 combines with J gene TRBJ2-6; D gene unclear. Germline-derived CDR1 and CDR2 are MNHEY and SVGAGI. V lost 7 bases to trimming and J lost 1 base, with 11 bases between them. The CDR3 totals 15 residues. CDR3 DNA: TGTGCCAGCACAAACATGGGGTCTGGGGCCAACGTCCTGACTTTC. Its translation is CASTNMGSGANVLTF.

The J gene is TRBJ1-6, the V gene TRBV19; 8 nucleotides agree with TRBD1. V shed 6 bases, J shed 5 bases, and the junction held 15 bases outside the gene matches. This CDR3 contains 18 residues. Germline lookup yields CDR1 LNHDA and CDR2 SQIVND (reference sequence). The CDR3 region is CASSLQTGARADNSPLHF. The CDR3 DNA reads TGTGCCAGTAGCCTCCAGACAGGGGCGCGGGCCGATAATTCACCCCTCCACTTT.

This clone was detected a few times. The chain combines TRBV11-2 with TRBJ1-3; 7 nucleotides line up with TRBD1. With V trimmed by 5 bases and J by 2 bases, 6 bases remained unmatched. CDR1 is SGHAT, CDR2 FQNNGV, per germline. The CDR3 runs to 15 residues. This CDR3 reads CASSPTGLAGNTIYF. CDR3 DNA sequence: TGTGCCAGCAGCCCGACAGGGTTGGCTGGAAACACCATATATTTT.

This clone was recorded only once. The chain employs TRBV28 and TRBJ1-3; no clear D. This CDR3 contains 16 residues. Germline V gives CDR1 MDHEN, CDR2 SYDVKM. Between the trimmed V and J ends, which lost 1 base and 0 bases, there was a span of 10 bases. CDR3 amino acids: CASSLLGPVSGNTIYF. CDR3 nucleotide sequence: TGTGCCAGCAGTTTATTAGGGCCGGTCTCTGGAAACACCATATATTTT. The complete variable domain, with remaining parts taken from reference TRBV28 and TRBJ1-3, reads DVKVTQSSRYLVKRTGEKVFLECVQDMDHENMFWYRQDPGLGLRLIYFSYDVKMKEKGDIPEGYSVSREKKERFSLILESASTNQTSMYLCASSLLGPVSGNTIYFGEGSWLTVV.

The rearrangement uses TRBV12-3 or TRBV12-4 and TRBJ1-2; D is unresolved. V was trimmed by 3 bases and J by 5 bases, leaving 10 bases between them. This CDR3 is 13 amino acids long. The CDR3 DNA is TGTGCCAGCAGTTTTGGTTGGGTTTATGGCTACACCTTC. Translated, it gives CASSFGWVYGYTF.

To note about this clone: The junction does not match germline at one end; this may be a read error. The rearrangement uses TRBV14 and TRBJ2-1, with a weak D call TRBD2 (6 bases). The CDR3 has 12 residues. Germline V gene lookup returns CDR1 SGHDN and CDR2 FVKESK. DNA for the CDR3: TGTGCCAGCAGCCCTACCGGGACTGAGAAGTTCTTC. Protein product: CASSPTGTEKFF.

V and J are TRBV7-9 and TRBJ2-3; a weak D match, TRBD2 (6 bases). Trimming took off 4 bases at V and 4 bases at J, with 6 bases between the two ends. The CDR3 length is 12 residues. The germline CDR1 and CDR2 sequences are SEHNR and FQNEAQ (reference sequence). CDR3 amino acids: CASSWGADTQYF. In DNA, the CDR3 is TGTGCCAGCAGCTGGGGGGCAGATACGCAGTATTTT.

This chain links TRBV19 with TRBJ2-1; TRBD1 might be the D (5 bases). Germline CDR1 reads LNHDA; CDR2 reads SQIVND (reference sequence). The CDR3 runs 15 residues. V was cut by 3 bases and J by 7 bases, with 16 bases left in between. CDR3 in DNA: TGTGCCAGTAGTATCCAGGGCCGTTCCCCAAATGAGCAGTTCTTC. Protein: CASSIQGRSPNEQFF. Looking up the rest from reference TRBV19 and TRBJ2-1 gives the full variable domain: DGGITQSPKYLFRKEGQNVTLSCEQNLNHDAMYWYRQDPGQGLRLIYYSQIVNDFQKGDIAEGYSVSREKKESFPLTVTSAQKNPTAFYLCASSIQGRSPNEQFFGPGTRLTVL.

The chain couples TRBV9 to TRBJ1-1; no firm D call. Trimming cost V 0 bases and J 1 base, with 7 bases left between them. The CDR3 length is 14 residues. Germline CDR1 is SGDLS and CDR2 is YYNGEE. The CDR3 DNA is TGTGCCAGCAGCGTAGTCCCCGGGAACACTGAAGCTTTCTTT. The encoded protein is CASSVVPGNTEAFF.

For this clone: At one of its ends the junction is not consistent with the germline gene, which may arise from a read error. V gene TRBV7-2 combines with J gene TRBJ1-5, with D perhaps TRBD1 (6 bases). The V gene's germline CDR1 is SGHTA and CDR2 FQGNSA. The CDR3 spans 14 residues. The CDR3 DNA reads TGTGCCAGCAGCCCGGGGGCCAGCATTCAGCCCCAGCATTTT. This sequence encodes CASSPGASIQPQHF.

The V and J genes are TRBV5-1 and TRBJ2-7, with D maybe TRBD2 (5 bases). Germline CDR1 SGHRS, CDR2 YFSETQ. This CDR3 spans 20 amino acids. V was pared by 0 bases and J by 2 bases, with 27 bases between. The chain's CDR3 is CASSLGPLDLNTGNPYEQYV. The CDR3 region has the DNA TGCGCCAGCAGCTTGGGCCCCCTTGATCTTAATACGGGAAATCCCTACGAGCAGTACGTC.